These 29 T cell receptor beta chains were sequenced from one sample in a study of shared clonotypes between healthy human individuals. The protocol was immunoSEQ multiplex PCR, while the TCRdb copy is restricted to in-frame clones and leaves out a portion. The sample has about 470,000 clones; 70% to 80% are singletons. The sample was PBMCs. The receptors stem from a woman aged 40 to 55 in good health. Some clones in this sample may be carry-over from other donors' samples.

The chain links TRBV28 to TRBJ2-7, with 8 bases matching TRBD1. This CDR3 has 15 amino acids. Unmatched junction bases numbered 8, after V lost 7 bases and J lost 0 bases. Germline assignment: CDR1 MDHEN and CDR2 SYDVKM. The CDR3 DNA reads TGTGCCAGCATTCCCTTGACAGGGGACTCCTACGAGCAGTACTTC. It encodes CASIPLTGDSYEQYF.

The J gene is TRBJ2-5, the V gene TRBV7-9, with 12 bases matching TRBD2. Near its end, the DNA agrees better with TRBJ2-7, so the J call may be wrong. This CDR3 is 14 amino acids long. Germline CDR1 reads SEHNR; CDR2 reads FQNEAQ (reference sequence). CDR3 bases: TGTGCCAGCAGCTGGGGACTAGCGGGCTACGAGCAGTACTTC. Protein product: CASSWGLAGYEQYF.

V usage is TRBV7-9 and J usage is TRBJ2-7, with D possibly TRBD2 on 6 matching bases. Germline V CDR1 and CDR2: SEHNR, FQNEAQ (reference sequence). The CDR3 has 15 residues. V shed 3 bases and J shed 6 bases, with 18 bases lying between them. The CDR3 DNA follows: TGTGCCAGCAGCTTGCATGGGATAAAGCGGGCCGAGCAGTACTTC. Its protein is CASSLHGIKRAEQYF.

This chain joins TRBV6-1 and TRBJ1-1; D gene uncertain. CDR3 length: 11 residues. Germline lookup yields CDR1 MNHNS and CDR2 SASEGT. V shed 2 bases and J shed 12 bases, with 10 bases lying between them. CDR3 DNA sequence: TGTGCCAGCAGTGAAAGCCTGGAGCCTTTCTTT. Protein: CASSESLEPFF.

This clone was detected only once. This sequence joins TRBV5-5 and TRBJ1-3; a possible D gene is TRBD1 (6 bases). This CDR3 region has 14 residues. Between the trimmed V and J ends, which lost 4 bases and 5 bases, there was a span of 13 bases. Germline assignment: CDR1 SGHKS and CDR2 YYEKEE (reference sequence). The chain's CDR3 is CASSDYRDRNTIYF. In DNA form, the CDR3 reads TGTGCCAGCAGCGACTACAGGGACCGAAACACCATATATTTT.

The rearrangement links TRBV5-1 to TRBJ2-3, with D perhaps matching TRBD2 (5 bases). Germline CDR1 is SGHRS and CDR2 is YFSETQ. V lost 4 bases and J 0 bases, leaving 6 bases between the germline ends. The CDR3 sequence is 13 residues long. CDR3 region: CASSEGSTDTQYF. For the CDR3, the DNA is TGCGCCAGCAGCGAGGGTAGCACAGATACGCAGTATTTT. Full variable domain (rest looked up from reference TRBV5-1 and TRBJ2-3): KAGVTQTPRYLIKTRGQQVTLSCSPISGHRSVSWYQQTPGQGLQFLFEYFSETQRNKGNFPGRFSGRQFSNSRSEMNVSTLELGDSALYLCASSEGSTDTQYFGPGTRLTVL.

With respect to this clone: A junction boundary mismatches the germline segment, possibly from a read error. This chain connects TRBV4-1 to TRBJ2-7, with 12 bases that match TRBD2. CDR3 length: 15 residues. Looked up from germline, CDR1 is MGHRA and CDR2 is YSYEKL. CDR3 amino acids: CAGSHLTSGGNEQYF. The CDR3 DNA is TGCGCCGGCAGCCACCTGACTAGCGGGGGTAACGAGCAGTACTTC.

In this sample, this clone turned up a few times. The genes are TRBV21-1 and TRBJ2-4. TRBV21-1 constitutes a pseudogene. The CDR3 contains 17 residues. CDR3 region: CASSLNGGPKAKNIQYF. CDR3 sequence (DNA): TGTGCCAGCAGCCTCAATGGGGGACCCAAGGCCAAAAACATTCAGTACTTC.

The V call is TRBV30, the J call TRBJ1-1; 9 bases are shared with TRBD1. V was clipped by 4 bases and J by 1 base; unmatched bases: 4. CDR3 length: 14 residues. The germline CDR1 and CDR2 sequences are GTSNPN and SVGIG (reference sequence). The chain's CDR3 is CAWKGDRANTEAFF. CDR3 bases: TGTGCCTGGAAGGGGGACAGGGCGAACACTGAAGCTTTCTTT.

The chain uses TRBV7-9 and TRBJ2-2; D is perhaps TRBD1 or TRBD2 (5 bases each). Germline V gene sequence: CDR1 SEHNR, CDR2 FQNEAQ (reference sequence). The CDR3 contains 13 residues. The V gene lost 6 bases and the J gene lost 1 base, with 6 bases spanning the gap. The CDR3 spells CASRGVNTGELFF. The CDR3 nucleotides are TGTGCCAGCAGGGGGGTGAACACCGGGGAGCTGTTTTTT.

This clone was seen a few times. This sequence joins TRBV2 and TRBJ1-2; D is undetermined. From germline, CDR1 is SNHLY and CDR2 FYNNEI. V lost 2 bases to trimming and J lost 5 bases, with 6 bases between them. The length of the CDR3 is 12 residues. The CDR3 DNA is TGTGCCAGCAGTGAACGGTCTTATGGCTACACCTTC. Amino acid sequence: CASSERSYGYTF.

The V and J genes are TRBV4-3 and TRBJ2-3; maybe TRBD2 (5 bases). The CDR3 contains 17 residues. Germline V gene lookup returns CDR1 LGHNA and CDR2 YSLEER. Between the trimmed V and J ends, which lost 0 bases and 4 bases, there was a span of 17 bases. CDR3 amino acids: CASSQEVAEGVADTQYF. Written as DNA, the CDR3 is TGCGCCAGCAGCCAAGAGGTAGCAGAGGGAGTAGCAGATACGCAGTATTTT.

V usage is TRBV5-4 and J usage is TRBJ2-7; tentatively, D is TRBD2 (5 bases). Looked up from germline, CDR1 is SGHNT and CDR2 is YYREEE (reference sequence). There are 13 residues in the CDR3. V shed 4 bases and J shed 12 bases, with 20 bases lying between them. CDR3: CASSIPGHERLYF. The CDR3 region has the DNA TGTGCCAGCAGCATTCCGGGCCACGAGCGGCTGTACTTC.

The chain is built from TRBV2 and TRBJ2-3; weak D call: TRBD1 (6 bases). The germline V and J ends were trimmed by 2 bases and 5 bases, with 20 bases remaining between them. This CDR3 contains 17 residues. Per the germline V gene, CDR1 is SNHLY and CDR2 is FYNNEI. CDR3 in amino acids: CASSEPKGGRYLDTQYF. CDR3 coding DNA: TGTGCCAGCAGTGAACCCAAAGGGGGAAGGTATTTAGATACGCAGTATTTT.

Remarks on this clone: A much larger clone lies one base from this, so it may be a read error. The chain carries TRBV30 and TRBJ1-5; maybe TRBD1 (5 bases). Germline CDR1 GTSNPN, CDR2 SVGIG (reference sequence). The CDR3 is made up of 15 amino acids. Between the trimmed V and J ends, which lost 2 bases and 2 bases, there was a span of 13 bases. DNA of the CDR3: TGTGCCTGGAGTACGGGGCAGCTAGGCAATCAGCCCCAGCATTTT. Its protein is CAWSTGQLGNQPQHF.

V and J are TRBV7-8 and TRBJ2-1, with 10 bases that match TRBD2. The CDR3 sequence is 13 residues long. Germline V gene sequence: CDR1 SGHVS, CDR2 FQNEAQ. V trimming: 0 bases; J trimming: 15 bases; junction bases outside the gene matches: 5. The DNA of the CDR3 is TGTGCCAGCAGCTTAGCCCTAGCGGGAGCCCCGTTCTTC. It is translated as CASSLALAGAPFF.

The chain carries TRBV7-9 and TRBJ2-7, with D perhaps matching TRBD2 (6 bases). V shed 3 bases and J shed 6 bases, with 15 bases lying between them. There are 14 residues in the CDR3. Per germline, CDR1 SEHNR and CDR2 FQNEAQ (reference sequence). CDR3 sequence (DNA): TGTGCCAGCAGCTTGACTAGTGTTGTAGCCGAGCAGTACTTC. Amino acids: CASSLTSVVAEQYF.

This chain uses TRBV15 with TRBJ2-1; D is possibly TRBD1 or TRBD2 (5 bases each). With 0 bases removed from V and 5 bases from J, the gap between germline ends came to 17 bases. Looked up from germline, CDR1 is LNHNV and CDR2 is YYDKDF (reference sequence). The CDR3 extends over 17 amino acids. CDR3 sequence (DNA): TGTGCCACCAGCAGAGATTTGGCGGCAGGGACCCACAATGAGCAGTTCTTC. Protein: CATSRDLAAGTHNEQFF. The whole variable domain, remainder taken from reference TRBV15 and TRBJ2-1, is DAMVIQNPRYQVTQFGKPVTLSCSQTLNHNVMYWYQQKSSQAPKLLFHYYDKDFNNEADTPDNFQSRRPNTSFCFLDIRSPGLGDTAMYLCATSRDLAAGTHNEQFFGPGTRLTVL.

Only one count was recorded for this clone. The CDR3, as DNA: TGTGCCAGCAGCTTAGGTCCTCTGAACACCGGGGAGCTGTTTTTT. It is translated as CASSLGPLNTGELFF. J is TRBJ2-2 and V is TRBV11-2; D remains ambiguous. Trimming stripped 1 base from V and 1 base from J, with 7 bases between. CDR3 size: 15 residues. Germline V gives CDR1 SGHAT, CDR2 FQNNGV.

The rearrangement joins TRBV18 to TRBJ2-7; TRBD2 matches at 8 bases. V lost 1 base and J lost 2; bases outside the gene matches: 4. CDR1 is KGHSH and CDR2 is LQKENI in the germline V gene. The CDR3 runs 15 residues. The CDR3 loop reads CASSPLYSGAYEQYF. The DNA for the CDR3 is TGTGCCAGCTCACCACTTTATAGCGGGGCCTACGAGCAGTACTTC.

The chain uses TRBV11-3 and TRBJ2-5, with 14 bases lining up with TRBD2. CDR1 is SGHNT, CDR2 YENEEA, per germline. Trimming took 3 bases from V and 5 from J; bases not matched to a gene: 2. The CDR3 extends over 15 amino acids. The CDR3 DNA is TGTGCCAGCAGCTTGGGACTAGCGGGAGATGAGACCCAGTACTTC. Residues: CASSLGLAGDETQYF.

This rearrangement joins TRBV4-1 to TRBJ1-1, with TRBD1 identical over 9 bases. V was clipped by 6 bases and J by 1 base; unmatched bases: 6. The CDR3 loop spans 15 amino acids. Germline loops: CDR1 MGHRA, CDR2 YSYEKL. Here the CDR3 DNA reads TGCGCCAGCAGACCCGGACAGGGGCCGAACACTGAAGCTTTCTTT. Translation gives CASRPGQGPNTEAFF.

The rearrangement links TRBV28 to TRBJ2-1, with 9 bases matching TRBD2. V trimming: 5 bases; J trimming: 5 bases; junction bases outside the gene matches: 7. This CDR3 comprises 15 residues. Germline assignment: CDR1 MDHEN and CDR2 SYDVKM. CDR3 protein: CASSISGSWDNEQFF. The CDR3 coding sequence is TGTGCCAGCAGTATTAGCGGGAGTTGGGACAATGAGCAGTTCTTC.

This sequence joins TRBV27 and TRBJ2-5, with 7 bases that match TRBD1. The closer fit of TRBJ2-7 to the DNA end suggests the J call may be wrong. This CDR3 has 14 residues. Per germline, CDR1 MNHEY and CDR2 SMNVEV (reference sequence). The CDR3 here is CASKLGQTSYEQYF. The CDR3 DNA follows: TGTGCCAGCAAATTGGGACAGACCTCCTACGAGCAGTACTTC.

J is TRBJ2-6 and V is TRBV7-3; D call uncertain. V was shortened by 4 bases and J by 2 bases, with 9 bases between the two germline ends. The CDR3 runs 15 residues. Germline V gene data show CDR1 as SGHTA and CDR2 as FQGTGA. The CDR3 coding sequence is TGTGCCAGCAGCTCAGACTGGCCTGGGGCCAACGTCCTGACTTTC. It is translated as CASSSDWPGANVLTF. Using reference TRBV7-3 and TRBJ2-6 for the parts outside the CDR3, the full variable domain is GAGVSQTPSNKVTEKGKYVELRCDPISGHTALYWYRQSLGQGPEFLIYFQGTGAADDSGLPNDRFFAVRPEGSVSTLKIQRTERGDSAVYLCASSSDWPGANVLTFGAGSRLTVL.

This chain connects TRBV29-1 to TRBJ1-1; 8 nucleotides agree with TRBD1. The CDR3 is 15 amino acids. V was clipped by 8 bases and J by 5 bases; unmatched bases: 16. Germline assignment: CDR1 SQVTM and CDR2 ANQGSEA. The CDR3 sequence is CSHMVAVRGRTEAFF. For the CDR3, the DNA is TGCAGCCACATGGTCGCGGTCAGGGGGCGGACTGAAGCTTTCTTT.

The V gene is TRBV6-5, the J gene TRBJ1-5, with 7 bases fitting TRBD1. There are 13 residues in the CDR3. Trimming at V came to 5 bases and at J to 7 bases, leaving 5 bases not matched to a gene. In germline, CDR1 is MNHEY, CDR2 SVGAGI. The CDR3 nucleotides read TGTGCCAGCAGTACAGGGGCAGGACAGCCCCAGCATTTT. Translating gives CASSTGAGQPQHF.

The DNA for the CDR3 is TGCGCCAGCAACGGACTAGCAGGGGGCACAGATACGCAGTATTTT. Amino acids: CASNGLAGGTDTQYF. This sequence joins TRBV10-2 and TRBJ2-3; 8 positions match TRBD2. From germline, CDR1 is WSHSY and CDR2 SAAADI. V shed 7 bases, J shed 1 base, and the junction held 7 bases outside the gene matches. The CDR3 totals 15 residues.

V is TRBV29-1 and J is TRBJ2-7, with 13 bases matching TRBD2. The CDR3 is 19 residues long. V lost 4 bases, J lost 5 bases, and 20 bases stayed unmatched. Germline V gene lookup returns CDR1 SQVTM and CDR2 ANQGSEA. CDR3 region: CSVGPSSGLAGPSPHEQYF. CDR3 coding DNA: TGCAGCGTTGGGCCGTCGTCGGGACTAGCGGGACCCTCTCCTCACGAGCAGTACTTC.